The rows below give T cell receptor beta chains drawn from one sample of a study of T cells in Graves' hyperthyroidism and ophthalmopathy. TCRdb used MiXCR to reprocess the multiplex PCR reads, holding one entry per CDR3 protein. The table records approximately 640,000 distinct CDR3 sequences, 45% of them present only once. Sample: peripheral blood or thyroid tissue (not recorded which). The receptors were gathered from an adult man with Graves' disease, either hyperthyroidism or ophthalmopathy (not recorded which). Both conserved end residues are part of each CDR3. The D gene is left open where the match is weak. Clone size is given for some rows only: seen once, a few or many times, or a class if the clone is expanded.

v_gene: TRBV6-5; d_gene: NA; j_gene: TRBJ1-5; abundance: NA; CDR3aa: CASSPRTLNQPQHF; CDR3nt: TGTGCCAGCAGTCCACGGACACTTAATCAGCCCCAGCATTTT
v_gene: TRBV5-1; d_gene: TRBD1; j_gene: TRBJ1-4; abundance: few; CDR3aa: CASSIGTVNEKLFF; CDR3nt: TGCGCCAGCAGCATCGGGACAGTTAATGAAAAACTGTTTTTT
v_gene: TRBV5-1; d_gene: NA; j_gene: TRBJ1-1; abundance: NA; CDR3aa: CASRDGRQNTEAFF; CDR3nt: TGCGCCAGTCGGGACGGAAGACAGAACACTGAAGCTTTCTTT
v_gene: TRBV20-1; d_gene: NA; j_gene: TRBJ2-7; abundance: NA; CDR3aa: CSARDRGGIAYEQYF; CDR3nt: TGCAGTGCTAGAGATCGCGGCGGTATTGCCTACGAGCAGTACTTC
v_gene: TRBV2; d_gene: NA; j_gene: TRBJ2-5; abundance: few; CDR3aa: CASSRKTGPETQYF; CDR3nt: TGTGCCAGCAGTCGGAAAACAGGGCCGGAGACCCAGTACTTC
v_gene: TRBV7-9; d_gene: TRBD1; j_gene: TRBJ1-5; abundance: NA; CDR3aa: CASSRQGAQPQHF; CDR3nt: TGTGCCAGCAGCCGACAGGGCGCTCAGCCCCAGCATTTT
v_gene: TRBV7-6; d_gene: TRBD1; j_gene: TRBJ1-2; abundance: NA; CDR3aa: CASSSLLTGVYGYTF; CDR3nt: TGTGCCAGCAGCTCCCTCCTGACAGGGGTCTATGGCTACACCTTC
v_gene: TRBV20-1; d_gene: NA; j_gene: TRBJ2-7; abundance: NA; CDR3aa: CSARPSWGSYEQYF; CDR3nt: TGCAGTGCTAGGCCTTCATGGGGTTCCTACGAGCAGTACTTC
v_gene: TRBV7-2; d_gene: NA; j_gene: TRBJ1-1; abundance: NA; CDR3aa: CASSALGGWGTEAFF; CDR3nt: TGTGCCAGCAGCGCCTTAGGGGGATGGGGAACTGAAGCTTTCTTT
v_gene: TRBV24-1; d_gene: NA; j_gene: TRBJ1-2; abundance: NA; CDR3aa: CASSLSSPGRDGYTF; CDR3nt: TGTGCCAGCAGTTTGTCATCACCGGGGAGGGATGGCTACACCTTC
v_gene: TRBV6-1; d_gene: TRBD1; j_gene: TRBJ1-6; abundance: NA; CDR3aa: CASSPDRVGGGSPLHF; CDR3nt: TGTGCCAGCAGTCCTGACAGGGTGGGGGGGGGTTCACCCCTCCACTTT
v_gene: TRBV20-1; d_gene: TRBD1; j_gene: TRBJ2-7; abundance: NA; CDR3aa: CSADPGTGGFQSYEQYF; CDR3nt: TGCAGTGCTGACCCCGGGACAGGGGGTTTCCAGTCCTACGAGCAGTACTTC
v_gene: TRBV20-1; d_gene: TRBD1; j_gene: TRBJ1-3; abundance: NA; CDR3aa: CSAPDRASGNTIYF; CDR3nt: TGCAGTGCTCCGGACAGGGCTTCAGGAAACACCATATATTTT
v_gene: TRBV24-1; d_gene: NA; j_gene: TRBJ1-2; abundance: many; CDR3aa: CATSDSTWPGDGYTF; CDR3nt: TGTGCCACCAGTGATTCGACATGGCCGGGAGATGGCTACACCTTC
v_gene: TRBV9; d_gene: TRBD2; j_gene: TRBJ2-2; abundance: few; CDR3aa: CASSRGLAGNGELFF; CDR3nt: TGTGCCAGCAGCCGAGGACTAGCGGGAAACGGGGAGCTGTTTTTT
v_gene: TRBV6-1; d_gene: TRBD1; j_gene: TRBJ2-7; abundance: NA; CDR3aa: CASSEDRGPQQYF; CDR3nt: TGTGCCAGCAGTGAGGACAGGGGTCCCCAGCAGTACTTC
v_gene: TRBV2; d_gene: NA; j_gene: TRBJ1-5; abundance: NA; CDR3aa: CASRGGGLLGQPQHF; CDR3nt: TGTGCCAGTCGGGGGGGGGGACTACTGGGGCAGCCCCAGCATTTT
v_gene: TRBV7-8; d_gene: NA; j_gene: TRBJ2-5; abundance: NA; CDR3aa: CVSSLEDQPQYF; CDR3nt: TGTGTCAGCAGCTTAGAGGACCAGCCCCAGTACTTC
v_gene: TRBV2; d_gene: NA; j_gene: TRBJ1-3; abundance: NA; CDR3aa: CASSWDTGRGGYTIYF; CDR3nt: TGTGCCAGCAGTTGGGACACCGGACGTGGCGGCTACACCATATATTTT
v_gene: TRBV20-1; d_gene: NA; j_gene: TRBJ1-2; abundance: many; CDR3aa: CSALRAPYGYTF; CDR3nt: TGCAGTGCTCTCCGGGCCCCTTATGGCTACACCTTC
v_gene: TRBV5-8; d_gene: NA; j_gene: TRBJ1-2; abundance: few; CDR3aa: CASSLAQRGYTF; CDR3nt: TGTGCCAGCAGCTTGGCCCAGCGGGGCTACACCTTC
v_gene: TRBV20-1; d_gene: TRBD1; j_gene: TRBJ2-7; abundance: NA; CDR3aa: CSASPSGQPYEQYF; CDR3nt: TGCAGTGCTTCTCCCTCGGGACAGCCCTACGAGCAGTACTTC
v_gene: TRBV29-1; d_gene: NA; j_gene: TRBJ1-4; abundance: many; CDR3aa: CSVEVQGSTNEKLFF; CDR3nt: TGCAGCGTTGAAGTCCAGGGATCAACTAATGAAAAACTGTTTTTT
v_gene: TRBV29-1; d_gene: TRBD1; j_gene: TRBJ1-2; abundance: NA; CDR3aa: CSLDRDAYGYTF; CDR3nt: TGCAGCTTGGACAGGGATGCCTATGGCTACACCTTC
v_gene: TRBV7-8; d_gene: TRBD1; j_gene: TRBJ2-5; abundance: many; CDR3aa: CASSLRADRVRETQYF; CDR3nt: TGTGCCAGCAGCTTACGGGCGGACAGGGTCAGGGAGACCCAGTACTTC
v_gene: TRBV29-1; d_gene: NA; j_gene: TRBJ2-7; abundance: NA; CDR3aa: CSVVQGGHEQYF; CDR3nt: TGCAGCGTTGTCCAGGGAGGACACGAGCAGTACTTC
v_gene: TRBV20-1; d_gene: TRBD1; j_gene: TRBJ2-7; abundance: few; CDR3aa: CSAIPGTGDEQYF; CDR3nt: TGCAGTGCTATTCCCGGGACAGGGGACGAGCAGTACTTC
v_gene: TRBV25-1; d_gene: TRBD2; j_gene: TRBJ2-7; abundance: NA; CDR3aa: CASSRTSGAAYEQYF; CDR3nt: TGTGCCAGCAGTCGGACTAGCGGGGCCGCCTACGAGCAGTACTTC
v_gene: TRBV6-5; d_gene: TRBD2; j_gene: TRBJ2-5; abundance: NA; CDR3aa: CAISVTSGGARETQYF; CDR3nt: TGTGCCATCAGTGTTACTAGCGGGGGGGCCCGTGAGACCCAGTACTTC
v_gene: TRBV6-5; d_gene: TRBD1; j_gene: TRBJ1-2; abundance: few; CDR3aa: CASSSGPDRAAGYTF; CDR3nt: TGTGCCAGCAGCTCCGGCCCCGACAGGGCTGCTGGCTACACCTTC
v_gene: TRBV4-1; d_gene: TRBD1; j_gene: TRBJ1-4; abundance: NA; CDR3aa: CASSLYGTVNEKLFF; CDR3nt: TGCGCCAGCAGCTTGTACGGGACAGTAAATGAAAAACTGTTTTTT
v_gene: TRBV7-9; d_gene: TRBD1; j_gene: TRBJ1-2; abundance: NA; CDR3aa: CASRGTGANLGYTF; CDR3nt: TGTGCCAGCAGGGGGACAGGGGCTAATCTTGGCTACACCTTC
v_gene: TRBV29-1; d_gene: TRBD1; j_gene: TRBJ1-1; abundance: NA; CDR3aa: CSNTGGTEAFF; CDR3nt: TGCAGCAATACAGGGGGCACTGAAGCTTTCTTT
v_gene: TRBV7-2; d_gene: NA; j_gene: TRBJ1-2; abundance: NA; CDR3aa: CASSLARVHGYTF; CDR3nt: TGTGCCAGCAGCTTAGCTAGGGTCCATGGCTACACCTTC
v_gene: TRBV25-1; d_gene: NA; j_gene: TRBJ2-7; abundance: NA; CDR3aa: CASSPVGPYEQYF; CDR3nt: TGTGCCAGCAGTCCGGTGGGCCCCTACGAGCAGTACTTC
v_gene: TRBV7-9; d_gene: TRBD1; j_gene: TRBJ2-5; abundance: NA; CDR3aa: CASRRDRDQPQYF; CDR3nt: TGTGCCAGCAGACGCGACAGGGATCAGCCCCAGTACTTC
v_gene: TRBV29-1; d_gene: NA; j_gene: TRBJ2-2; abundance: NA; CDR3aa: CSAYMNTGELFF; CDR3nt: TGCAGCGCCTACATGAACACCGGGGAGCTGTTTTTT
v_gene: TRBV7-2; d_gene: TRBD1; j_gene: TRBJ1-6; abundance: NA; CDR3aa: CASSLGDSNNSPLHF; CDR3nt: TGTGCCAGCAGCTTAGGGGACAGTAATAATTCACCCCTCCACTTT
v_gene: TRBV7-8; d_gene: TRBD1; j_gene: TRBJ2-7; abundance: few; CDR3aa: CASSLAGNRGFDEQYF; CDR3nt: TGTGCCAGCAGCTTAGCGGGCAACAGGGGGTTCGACGAGCAGTACTTC
v_gene: TRBV5-1; d_gene: NA; j_gene: TRBJ2-7; abundance: NA; CDR3aa: CASSLRPRDGHYEQYF; CDR3nt: TGCGCCAGCAGCTTGAGACCCCGGGACGGGCACTACGAGCAGTACTTC
v_gene: TRBV19; d_gene: NA; j_gene: TRBJ1-5; abundance: NA; CDR3aa: CASSIERGGSNQPQHF; CDR3nt: TGTGCCAGTAGTATAGAGCGGGGAGGGAGCAATCAGCCCCAGCATTTT
v_gene: TRBV7-6; d_gene: NA; j_gene: TRBJ1-3; abundance: NA; CDR3aa: CASRRDLASHSGNTIYF; CDR3nt: TGTGCCAGCAGACGGGACCTAGCCTCTCACTCTGGAAACACCATATATTTT
v_gene: TRBV20-1; d_gene: NA; j_gene: TRBJ1-5; abundance: few; CDR3aa: CSASLGAGQPQHF; CDR3nt: TGCAGTGCTAGTTTAGGGGCGGGTCAGCCCCAGCATTTT
v_gene: TRBV10-3; d_gene: NA; j_gene: TRBJ2-7; abundance: few; CDR3aa: CASSRGGRESYEQYF; CDR3nt: TGTGCCAGCAGCCGAGGGGGGCGGGAGTCCTACGAGCAGTACTTC
v_gene: TRBV2; d_gene: TRBD1; j_gene: TRBJ1-5; abundance: few; CDR3aa: CASSYPRTGRDQPQHF; CDR3nt: TGTGCCAGCAGTTACCCTCGGACAGGCAGGGATCAGCCCCAGCATTTT
v_gene: TRBV7-9; d_gene: NA; j_gene: TRBJ1-5; abundance: few; CDR3aa: CASSQASNQPQHF; CDR3nt: TGTGCCAGCAGCCAAGCGAGCAATCAGCCCCAGCATTTT
v_gene: TRBV9; d_gene: NA; j_gene: TRBJ2-2; abundance: many; CDR3aa: CASSVALGNGELFF; CDR3nt: TGTGCCAGCAGCGTAGCTCTGGGGAACGGGGAGCTGTTTTTT
v_gene: TRBV29-1; d_gene: TRBD1; j_gene: TRBJ2-7; abundance: once; CDR3aa: CSATWTGRPYEQYF; CDR3nt: TGCAGCGCTACATGGACAGGGCGACCCTACGAGCAGTACTTC
v_gene: TRBV28; d_gene: NA; j_gene: TRBJ2-7; abundance: few; CDR3aa: CASSFEAVSYEQYF; CDR3nt: TGTGCCAGCAGTTTTGAGGCAGTCTCCTACGAGCAGTACTTC
v_gene: TRBV19; d_gene: NA; j_gene: TRBJ1-4; abundance: many; CDR3aa: CASRDVGPGNEKLFF; CDR3nt: TGTGCCAGTAGAGACGTAGGTCCAGGGAATGAAAAACTGTTTTTT
v_gene: TRBV12-3/TRBV12-4; d_gene: TRBD1; j_gene: TRBJ2-5; abundance: NA; CDR3aa: CASSSWGQPNQETQYF; CDR3nt: TGTGCCAGCAGTTCCTGGGGACAGCCCAACCAAGAGACCCAGTACTTC
v_gene: TRBV7-2; d_gene: TRBD2; j_gene: TRBJ2-5; abundance: NA; CDR3aa: CASSLSSGRAGETQYF; CDR3nt: TGTGCCAGCAGCTTATCTAGCGGGAGGGCCGGAGAGACCCAGTACTTC
v_gene: TRBV7-9; d_gene: NA; j_gene: TRBJ2-5; abundance: NA; CDR3aa: CASSSPGTKQETQYF; CDR3nt: TGTGCCAGCAGCTCCCCCGGGACAAAACAAGAGACCCAGTACTTC